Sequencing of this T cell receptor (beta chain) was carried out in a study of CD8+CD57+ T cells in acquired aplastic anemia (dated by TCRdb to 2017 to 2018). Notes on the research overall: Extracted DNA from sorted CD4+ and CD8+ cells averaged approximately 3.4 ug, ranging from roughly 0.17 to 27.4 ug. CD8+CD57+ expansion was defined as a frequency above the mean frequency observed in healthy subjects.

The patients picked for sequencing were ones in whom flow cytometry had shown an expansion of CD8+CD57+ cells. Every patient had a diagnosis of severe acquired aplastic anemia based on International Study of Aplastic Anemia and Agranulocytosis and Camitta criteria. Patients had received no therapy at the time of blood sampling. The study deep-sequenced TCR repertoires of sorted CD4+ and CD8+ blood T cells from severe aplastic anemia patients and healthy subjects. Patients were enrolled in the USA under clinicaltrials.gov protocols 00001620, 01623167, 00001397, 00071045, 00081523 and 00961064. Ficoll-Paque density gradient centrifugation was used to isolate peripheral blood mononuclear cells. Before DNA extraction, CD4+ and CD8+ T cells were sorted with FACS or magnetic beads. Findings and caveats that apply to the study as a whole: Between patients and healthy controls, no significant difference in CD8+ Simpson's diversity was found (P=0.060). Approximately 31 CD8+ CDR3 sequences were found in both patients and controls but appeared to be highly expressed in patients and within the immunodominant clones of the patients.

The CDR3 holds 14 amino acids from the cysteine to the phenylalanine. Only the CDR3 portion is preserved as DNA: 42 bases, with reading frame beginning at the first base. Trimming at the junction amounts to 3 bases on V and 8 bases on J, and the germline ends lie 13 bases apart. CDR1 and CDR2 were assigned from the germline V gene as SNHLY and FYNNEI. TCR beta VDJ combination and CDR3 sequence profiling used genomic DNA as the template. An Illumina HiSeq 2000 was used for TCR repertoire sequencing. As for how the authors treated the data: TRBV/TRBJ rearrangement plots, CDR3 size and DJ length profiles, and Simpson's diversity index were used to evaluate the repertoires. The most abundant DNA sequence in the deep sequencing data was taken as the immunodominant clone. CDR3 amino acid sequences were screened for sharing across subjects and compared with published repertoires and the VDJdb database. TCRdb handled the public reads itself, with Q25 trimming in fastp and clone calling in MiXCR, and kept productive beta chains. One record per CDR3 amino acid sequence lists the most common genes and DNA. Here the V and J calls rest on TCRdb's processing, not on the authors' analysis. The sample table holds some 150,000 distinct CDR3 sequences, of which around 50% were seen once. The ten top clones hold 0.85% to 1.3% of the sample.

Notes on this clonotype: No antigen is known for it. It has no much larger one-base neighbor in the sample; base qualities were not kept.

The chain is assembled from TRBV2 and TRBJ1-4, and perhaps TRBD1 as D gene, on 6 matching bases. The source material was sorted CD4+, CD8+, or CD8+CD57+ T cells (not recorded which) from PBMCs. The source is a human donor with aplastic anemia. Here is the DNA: TGTGCCAGCAGTGAGCAGGGGCACGGGGAAAAACTGTTTTTT. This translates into CASSEQGHGEKLFF.